This T cell receptor (beta chain) was obtained from a study of beta chain features in type 1 diabetes. At the level of the study: All samples combined gave roughly 100,000,000 sorted cells for examination.

The study's findings and limits: Relative to healthy donors, patients appeared to have naive, central memory and Treg TCRB repertoires that were more similar. Shorter templates may be favored by PCR, equally so in patients and controls. Moderate yet significant TCRB CDR3 shortening was seen in Type 1 diabetes patients in all four CD4+ subsets.

This clone has only a few counts. Its antigen is unknown. Every bit of the isolated RNA underwent reverse transcription, so sequencing read expressed TCRB transcripts. TCRdb's copy holds only in-frame clones and misses some; the assay was immunoSEQ multiplex PCR. This sample has around 180,000 clones, with 7.8% found just once. The clonotype comes from a woman aged 40 to 50 with type 1 diabetes. Sequenced input: central memory CD4+ T cells from blood.

DNA for the CDR3: TGCGCCAGCAGAGTCGCGAGGGAGACCCAGTACTTC. This gives the protein CASRVARETQYF. V usage is TRBV5-1 and J usage is TRBJ2-5; D not certain. V lost 5 bases and J lost 5, with 10 bases in between. CDR1 and CDR2 from the germline V gene are SGHRS and YFSETQ. The CDR3 loop spans 12 amino acids.